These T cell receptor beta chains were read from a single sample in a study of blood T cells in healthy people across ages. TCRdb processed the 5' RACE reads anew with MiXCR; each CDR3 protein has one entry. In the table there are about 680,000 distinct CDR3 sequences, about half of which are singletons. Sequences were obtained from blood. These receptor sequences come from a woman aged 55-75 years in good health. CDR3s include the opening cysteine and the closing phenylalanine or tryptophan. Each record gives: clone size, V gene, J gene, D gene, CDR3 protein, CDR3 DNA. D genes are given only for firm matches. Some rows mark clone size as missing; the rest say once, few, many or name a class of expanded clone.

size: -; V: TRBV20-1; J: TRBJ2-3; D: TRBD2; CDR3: CSGQPGLGIPDTQYF; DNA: TGCAGTGGTCAGCCGGGACTAGGGATCCCAGATACGCAGTATTTT
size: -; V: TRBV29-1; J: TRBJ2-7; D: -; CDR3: CSVEYTYTETRYEQYF; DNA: TGCAGCGTTGAATATACCTATACAGAAACTCGCTACGAGCAGTACTTC
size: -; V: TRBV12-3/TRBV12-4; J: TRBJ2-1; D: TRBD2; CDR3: CASRPGLAVNSYNEQFF; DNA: TGTGCCAGCAGACCGGGGCTAGCGGTTAACTCCTACAATGAGCAGTTCTTC
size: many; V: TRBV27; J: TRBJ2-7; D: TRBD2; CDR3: CASISGLAGSYEQYF; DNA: TGTGCCAGCATATCGGGACTAGCGGGATCCTACGAGCAGTACTTC
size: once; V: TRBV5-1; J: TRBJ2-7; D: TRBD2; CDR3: CASGTSWNEQYF; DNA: TGCGCCAGCGGGACTAGCTGGAATGAGCAGTACTTC
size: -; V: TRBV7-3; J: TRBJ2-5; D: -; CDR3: CASSLLGGPQETQYF; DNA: TGTGCCAGCAGTCTATTGGGCGGGCCCCAAGAGACCCAGTACTTC
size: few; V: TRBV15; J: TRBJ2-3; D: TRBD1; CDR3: CATSRVQQGAGDTQYF; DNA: TGTGCCACCAGCAGAGTCCAACAGGGGGCCGGAGATACGCAGTATTTT
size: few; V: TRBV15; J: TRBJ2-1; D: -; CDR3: CATSRDSLGNEQFF; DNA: TGTGCCACCAGCAGAGATAGTTTAGGCAATGAGCAGTTCTTC
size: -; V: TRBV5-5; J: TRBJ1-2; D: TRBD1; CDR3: CASSWRDRPQLNYGYTF; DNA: TGTGCCAGCAGCTGGAGGGACAGGCCACAACTCAACTATGGCTACACCTTC
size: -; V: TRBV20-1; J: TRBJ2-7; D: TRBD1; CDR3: CSARTGQGRYF; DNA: TGCAGTGCTAGGACGGGACAGGGTAGGTACTTC
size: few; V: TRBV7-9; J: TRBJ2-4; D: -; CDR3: CASSLGGTLAKNIQYF; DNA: TGTGCCAGCAGCTTAGGAGGAACTCTAGCCAAAAACATTCAGTACTTC
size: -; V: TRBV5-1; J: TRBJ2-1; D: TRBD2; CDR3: CASAELAGRNEQFF; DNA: TGCGCCAGCGCGGAGCTAGCGGGTCGCAATGAGCAGTTCTTC
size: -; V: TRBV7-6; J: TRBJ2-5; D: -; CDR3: CASSSDRHDQETQYF; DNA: TGTGCCAGCAGCTCGGACAGACACGACCAAGAGACCCAGTACTTC
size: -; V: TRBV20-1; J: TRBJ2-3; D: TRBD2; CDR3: CSAPAGDTDTQYF; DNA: TGCAGTGCTCCAGCGGGGGACACAGATACGCAGTATTTT
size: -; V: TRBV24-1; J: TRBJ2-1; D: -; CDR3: CATSVDGIAEQFF; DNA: TGTGCCACCAGTGTTGACGGGATCGCTGAGCAGTTCTTC
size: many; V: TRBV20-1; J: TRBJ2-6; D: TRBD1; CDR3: CSAGQGASGANVLTF; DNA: TGCAGTGCCGGACAGGGGGCCTCTGGGGCCAACGTCCTGACTTTC
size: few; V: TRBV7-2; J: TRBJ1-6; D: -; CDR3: CASSSTTPGYSPLHF; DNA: TGTGCCAGCAGCTCGACCACTCCAGGGTATTCACCCCTCCACTTT
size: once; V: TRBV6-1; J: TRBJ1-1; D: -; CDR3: CASSAFGTEAFF; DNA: TGTGCCAGCAGTGCATTCGGCACTGAAGCTTTCTTT
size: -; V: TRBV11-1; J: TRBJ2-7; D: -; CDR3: CASSGGAAYEQYF; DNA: TGTGCCAGCAGCGGCGGGGCCGCCTACGAGCAGTACTTC
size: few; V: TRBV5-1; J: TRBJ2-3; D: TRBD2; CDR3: CASSLAGIAGGADTQYF; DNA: TGCGCCAGCAGCTTGGCCGGGATAGCGGGAGGCGCAGATACGCAGTATTTT
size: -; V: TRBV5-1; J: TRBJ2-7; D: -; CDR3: CASSYLQGTSYEQYF; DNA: TGCGCCAGCAGCTACTTACAGGGGACTTCCTACGAGCAGTACTTC
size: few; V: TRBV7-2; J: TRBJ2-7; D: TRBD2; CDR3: CASSSPGLAGKGQYF; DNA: TGTGCCAGCAGCTCCCCGGGACTAGCGGGAAAGGGGCAGTACTTC
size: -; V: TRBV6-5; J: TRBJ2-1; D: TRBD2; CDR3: CTSSYTVAGGNEQFF; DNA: TGTACCAGCAGTTACACGGTAGCGGGAGGGAATGAGCAGTTCTTC
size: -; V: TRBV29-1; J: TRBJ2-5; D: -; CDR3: CGVGTETQYF; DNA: TGCGGCGTCGGTACGGAGACCCAGTACTTC
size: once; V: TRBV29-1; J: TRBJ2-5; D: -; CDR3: CSTGQILSYNKQYF; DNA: TGCAGTACTGGACAGATACTTTCCTACAATAAGCAGTACTTC
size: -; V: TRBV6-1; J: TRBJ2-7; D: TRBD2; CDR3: CASSHTSGSTDEQYF; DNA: TGTGCCAGCAGTCATACTAGCGGGAGCACCGATGAGCAGTACTTC
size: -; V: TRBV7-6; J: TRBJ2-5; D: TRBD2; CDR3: CTSSSTSGRRETQYF; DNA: TGTACCAGCAGCTCAACTAGCGGGAGGAGGGAGACCCAGTACTTC
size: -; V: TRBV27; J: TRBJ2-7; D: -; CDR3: CATRGIYNEQYF; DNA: TGTGCCACCCGAGGGATCTACAATGAGCAGTACTTC
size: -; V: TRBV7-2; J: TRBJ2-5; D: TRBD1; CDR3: CASREPGGRETQYF; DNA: TGTGCCAGCAGAGAACCAGGGGGCCGGGAGACCCAGTACTTC